Presented here are 23 T cell receptor beta chains from one specimen sequenced in a study of blood T cell repertoires in COVID-19. Assay: immunoSEQ multiplex PCR; the TCRdb copy retains only in-frame clones and omits some. The sample shows roughly 70,000 clones, approximately 84% of them seen only once. Sequences were obtained from peripheral blood. These receptors were taken from a woman aged 55-69 years with acute or convalescent COVID-19.

CDR3 DNA sequence: TGTGCCAGCAGTTCCAGCGACTCTGGAAACACCATATATTTT. Translating it yields CASSSSDSGNTIYF. This sequence joins TRBV6-5 and TRBJ1-3; D is ambiguous. The CDR3 has 14 residues. Germline V CDR1 and CDR2: MNHEY, SVGAGI. V was shortened by 4 bases and J by 0 bases, with 7 bases between the two germline ends.

The DNA of the CDR3 is TGTGCCAGTCGACTAGCGGGGCTTAACACCGGGGAGCTGTTTTTT. This sequence encodes CASRLAGLNTGELFF. The rearrangement uses TRBV19 and TRBJ2-2; TRBD2 matches 11 bases. V lost 8 bases, J lost 2 bases, and 4 bases stayed unmatched. Germline V gene data show CDR1 as LNHDA and CDR2 as SQIVND (reference sequence). This CDR3 contains 15 residues.

The chain joins TRBV5-1 to TRBJ2-7; TRBD1 matches at 7 bases. V lost 5 bases to trimming and J lost 2 bases; unmatched junction nucleotides: 7. This CDR3 has 14 amino acids. Germline V gene data show CDR1 as SGHRS and CDR2 as YFSETQ. DNA of the CDR3: TGCGCCAGCAGGAATTTGGGGACAGCCTACGAGCAGTACTTC. Amino acid sequence: CASRNLGTAYEQYF.

This clone was recorded only once. V and J are TRBV7-6 and TRBJ1-1, with D perhaps matching TRBD1 (6 bases). This CDR3 is built from 15 residues. Germline-derived CDR1 and CDR2 are SGHVS and FNYEAQ. V was pared by 2 bases and J by 4 bases, with 14 bases between. CDR3 residues: CASSLLAEGGTEAFF. CDR3 sequence (DNA): TGTGCCAGCAGCTTATTGGCCGAAGGGGGCACTGAAGCTTTCTTT.

The genes are TRBV27 and TRBJ1-4; 8 bases are shared with TRBD1. The CDR3 has 13 amino acids. Germline V lookup: CDR1 MNHEY, CDR2 SMNVEV (reference sequence). V lost 9 bases, J lost 8 bases, and 8 bases stayed unmatched. The CDR3 reads CASGQGRGEKLFF. The CDR3 coding sequence is TGTGCCAGTGGACAGGGACGTGGGGAAAAACTGTTTTTT.

The chain joins TRBV5-4 to TRBJ2-4; 16 bases align to TRBD2. In germline, CDR1 is SGHNT, CDR2 YYREEE (reference sequence). The CDR3 has 18 residues. Trimming at V came to 5 bases and at J to 2 bases, leaving 7 bases not matched to a gene. The CDR3 loop reads CASSAGTSGGAPKNIQYF. DNA for the CDR3: TGTGCCAGCAGTGCCGGGACTAGCGGGGGGGCCCCCAAAAACATTCAGTACTTC.

The V call is TRBV30, the J call TRBJ2-3; D call uncertain. Germline V lookup: CDR1 GTSNPN, CDR2 SVGIG (reference sequence). The V end was cut by 4 bases, the J end by 0 bases, with 8 bases between. The CDR3 length is 13 residues. The CDR3, as DNA: TGTGCCTGGACTCTCCCCAGCACAGATACGCAGTATTTT. It is translated as CAWTLPSTDTQYF.

The rearrangement joins TRBV29-1 to TRBJ2-7; 8 nucleotides align to TRBD1. V was pared by 7 bases and J by 4 bases, with 9 bases of the junction left unmatched. This CDR3 is built from 13 residues. CDR1 and CDR2 (germline): SQVTM, ANQGSEA. The CDR3 DNA is TGCAGCGCCGGGGGACAGGCGGAGTACGAGCAGTACTTC. The encoded protein is CSAGGQAEYEQYF.

The rearrangement uses TRBV6-1 and TRBJ1-6; a weak D match, TRBD1 (5 bases). Germline assignment: CDR1 MNHNS and CDR2 SASEGT. The CDR3 is 15 residues long. With 0 bases removed from V and 9 bases from J, the gap between germline ends came to 12 bases. CDR3 DNA sequence: TGTGCCAGCAGTGAAGCGTCGCAGGGCGGTTCACCCCTCCACTTT. Translating gives CASSEASQGGSPLHF.

The chain is built from TRBV19 and TRBJ1-4, with 7 positions matching TRBD1. The CDR3 contains 15 residues. The germline V gene encodes CDR1 LNHDA and CDR2 SQIVND (reference sequence). The V segment lost 4 bases and the J segment 6 bases; nucleotides outside the gene matches: 8. The CDR3, as DNA: TGTGCCAGTAGTAGCGGAGGGGGCTGGGATGAAAAACTGTTTTTT. It specifies CASSSGGGWDEKLFF.

The chain links TRBV3-1 (or the pseudogene TRBV3-2) to TRBJ1-1, with D possibly matching TRBD1 (6 bases). Germline V CDR1 and CDR2: LGHDT, YNNKEL (reference sequence). This CDR3 contains 12 residues. The V gene lost 6 bases and the J gene lost 7 bases, with 12 bases spanning the gap. CDR3 nucleotide sequence: TGTGCCAGCAGTAGAACAGGGATTGAAGCTTTCTTT. It encodes CASSRTGIEAFF.

In its sample, this clone was seen a few times. This sequence joins TRBV11-2 and TRBJ1-5; a weak D match, TRBD1 (5 bases). V gave up 0 bases and J gave up 6 bases, with 12 bases separating them. The germline V gene has CDR1 SGHAT and CDR2 FQNNGV. CDR3 length: 15 residues. The CDR3 DNA reads TGTGCCAGCAGCTTAGAGAGCGGGGGATTTCAGCCCCAGCATTTT. Protein product: CASSLESGGFQPQHF.

The rearrangement uses TRBV6-5 and TRBJ2-3; D is uncertain. V was clipped by 2 bases and J by 6 bases, with 9 bases between them. In germline, CDR1 is MNHEY, CDR2 SVGAGI. This CDR3 comprises 13 residues. The CDR3 sequence: CASSYQTQDTQYF. CDR3 DNA sequence: TGTGCCAGCAGTTACCAAACCCAGGATACGCAGTATTTT.

The chain has TRBV11-2 and TRBJ1-1; TRBD1 agrees at 9 bases. Germline CDR1 reads SGHAT; CDR2 reads FQNNGV. This CDR3 region has 15 residues. Trimming cost V 3 bases and J 4 bases; bases outside gene matches: 6. The DNA of the CDR3 is TGTGCCAGCAGCTTGTACAGGGGGCTGGGCACTGAAGCTTTCTTT. Amino acid sequence: CASSLYRGLGTEAFF.

The CDR3 bases are TGTGCCAGCAGTTTAAAGACAGGAAAGCAGTATTTT. This sequence encodes CASSLKTGKQYF. The rearrangement joins TRBV12-3 or TRBV12-4 to TRBJ2-3; possible D gene TRBD1, 6 bases. The CDR3 runs to 12 residues. With 2 bases removed from V and 11 bases from J, the gap between germline ends came to 11 bases.

This chain joins TRBV6-1 and TRBJ1-1; possible D gene TRBD1, 6 bases. The CDR3 is 15 residues long. Germline CDR1 MNHNS, CDR2 SASEGT. Trimming cost V 1 base and J 6 bases, with 15 bases left between them. The CDR3 DNA reads as TGTGCCAGCAGTGAAGTGGCAGGGGATTACTCTGAAGCTTTCTTT. It specifies CASSEVAGDYSEAFF.

J is TRBJ1-2 and V is TRBV3-1 (or the pseudogene TRBV3-2); no firm D call. The V end lost 0 bases, the J end lost 8 bases, and 13 bases lay between the germline ends. Germline loops: CDR1 LGHDT, CDR2 YNNKEL (reference sequence). The CDR3 sequence is 14 residues long. CDR3 coding DNA: TGTGCCAGCAGCCAAGATGTGGGAGAAGCCGGCTACACCTTC. Protein product: CASSQDVGEAGYTF.

This chain joins TRBV19 and TRBJ1-6, with 7 bases matching TRBD1. This CDR3 region has 15 residues. CDR1 and CDR2 from the germline V gene are LNHDA and SQIVND (reference sequence). J was trimmed by 4 bases and V by 6 bases; bases with no gene match: 6. CDR3 sequence reads: CASRRGDSYNSPLHF. The CDR3 DNA sequence: TGTGCCAGTAGAAGGGGGGACAGTTATAATTCACCCCTCCACTTT.

This clone occurred many times. The chain carries TRBV6-1 and TRBJ2-2, with D maybe TRBD1 (7 bases). The CDR3 sequence is 18 residues long. The ends were cut back, 0 bases at V and 3 bases at J, with 17 bases in the middle. CDR1 MNHNS and CDR2 SASEGT come from the germline V gene. The CDR3 sequence: CASSEADGGGGDTGELFF. DNA for the CDR3: TGTGCCAGCAGTGAAGCGGATGGTGGAGGGGGCGACACCGGGGAGCTGTTTTTT.

The gene calls are TRBV13 and TRBJ2-3; perhaps TRBD1 as D (5 bases). V was cut by 0 bases and J by 5 bases, with 15 bases left in between. The CDR3 runs 16 residues. Germline CDR1 and CDR2: PRHDT and FYEKMQ (reference sequence). The CDR3 loop is CASSLGLSQGKDTQYF. In DNA form, the CDR3 reads TGTGCCAGCAGCTTAGGCCTAAGCCAGGGCAAAGATACGCAGTATTTT. Drawing the rest from reference TRBV13 and TRBJ2-3, the complete variable domain is AAGVIQSPRHLIKEKRETATLKCYPIPRHDTVYWYQQGPGQDPQFLISFYEKMQSDKGSIPDRFSAQQFSDYHSELNMSSLELGDSALYFCASSLGLSQGKDTQYFGPGTRLTVL.

The chain joins TRBV9 to TRBJ1-6, with D possibly TRBD1 on 5 matching bases. This CDR3 is 14 amino acids long. CDR1 is SGDLS and CDR2 is YYNGEE in the germline V gene. The V and J ends lost 4 bases and 6 bases respectively, with 11 bases between them. As DNA, the CDR3 is TGTGCCAGCAGCCTCAGACAGATTAATTCACCCCTCCACTTT. This encodes CASSLRQINSPLHF.

This chain links TRBV19 with TRBJ2-1, with D perhaps TRBD1 (6 bases). The CDR3 has 15 residues. Germline CDR1 is LNHDA and CDR2 is SQIVND (reference sequence). V was cut by 10 bases and J by 8 bases, with 24 bases left in between. The CDR3 DNA is TGTGCCACACTCGCTCGGGCCGGCAGGGGCGATGAGCAGTTCTTC. This sequence encodes CATLARAGRGDEQFF.

The V and J genes are TRBV5-1 and TRBJ2-3, with 7 positions matching TRBD1. CDR3 length: 15 amino acids. V was pared by 0 bases and J by 1 base, with 2 bases of the junction left unmatched. The germline CDR1 and CDR2 sequences are SGHRS and YFSETQ. CDR3 nucleotides: TGCGCCAGCAGCTTGGGACAGGGAGGCACAGATACGCAGTATTTT. Amino acids: CASSLGQGGTDTQYF.